Listed below are T cell receptor beta chains from one sample, sequenced in a study of T cells after yellow fever vaccination. TCRdb called the 5' RACE reads again in MiXCR, with one record for every CDR3 protein. The repertoire holds 500,000 to 700,000 distinct CDR3 sequences, roughly a fifth seen once, with more than 13% in the top ten. The source was PBMCs, collected 15 days after the yellow fever booster vaccination. All receptors come from a man aged 30 to 45 who received the YFV17D yellow fever vaccine. Each CDR3 is given with its conserved first and last residue. D genes are given only for firm matches. Part of the rows lack a size; the others show once, few, many or a class for expanded clones.

CDR3 protein,CDR3 DNA,D gene,J gene,clone size,V gene
CSVQLGAGGLEDTQYF,TGCAGTGTTCAGCTCGGAGCGGGAGGGCTAGAAGATACGCAGTATTTT,TRBD2,TRBJ2-3,.,TRBV20-1
CSASRIQGAYNEQFF,TGCAGTGCTTCCAGGATACAGGGGGCATACAATGAGCAGTTCTTC,TRBD1,TRBJ2-1,many,TRBV20-1
CASRTENQETQYF,TGTGCCAGCAGAACAGAGAACCAAGAGACCCAGTACTTC,.,TRBJ2-5,.,TRBV28
CASSPRGAPAGANVLTF,TGTGCCAGCAGCCCTCGAGGGGCTCCAGCGGGGGCCAACGTCCTGACTTTC,.,TRBJ2-6,.,TRBV7-2
CASSYSWQGRTNEKLFF,TGTGCCAGCAGTTACTCGTGGCAGGGGAGGACTAATGAAAAACTGTTTTTT,.,TRBJ1-4,.,TRBV6-5
CSARDIAGHSYNEQFF,TGCAGTGCTAGAGATATAGCGGGGCACTCCTACAATGAGCAGTTCTTC,TRBD2,TRBJ2-1,few,TRBV20-1
CAISEPPDNEQFF,TGTGCCATCAGTGAGCCACCCGACAATGAGCAGTTCTTC,.,TRBJ2-1,few,TRBV10-3
CATSNHRGNTDTQYF,TGTGCCACCAGCAACCACCGGGGGAACACAGATACGCAGTATTTT,.,TRBJ2-3,few,TRBV15
CASSTISDRGLRF,TGTGCCAGCAGTACAATATCCGATCGGGGACTACGCTTT,.,TRBJ1-1,few,TRBV6-6
CASRVTPNTGELFF,TGTGCCAGTAGGGTGACACCGAACACCGGGGAGCTGTTTTTT,.,TRBJ2-2,.,TRBV19
CSARGQLRQPQHF,TGCAGTGCTCGGGGACAGTTAAGGCAGCCCCAGCATTTT,TRBD1,TRBJ1-5,.,TRBV20-1
CASSHGQGTNEQFF,TGCGCCAGCAGCCACGGACAGGGGACAAATGAGCAGTTCTTC,TRBD1,TRBJ2-1,.,TRBV5-1
CSARDWDYEQYF,TGCAGTGCTAGAGATTGGGACTACGAGCAGTACTTC,.,TRBJ2-7,few,TRBV20-1
CASSYSPSGKYNEQFF,TGTGCCAGCAGTTACTCGCCTAGCGGGAAGTACAATGAGCAGTTCTTC,TRBD2,TRBJ2-1,.,TRBV6-5
CASTLSRGTGSTDTQYF,TGTGCCAGCACCCTATCTCGCGGGACAGGATCCACAGATACGCAGTATTTT,TRBD1,TRBJ2-3,.,TRBV7-6
CASSPHIDNSPLHF,TGTGCCAGCAGTCCCCACATAGATAATTCACCCCTCCACTTT,.,TRBJ1-6,.,TRBV27
CASSGGTGTIDTQYF,TGCGCCAGCAGCGGGGGAACCGGGACCATAGATACGCAGTATTTT,.,TRBJ2-3,few,TRBV5-1
CASSQVTGALGEAFF,TGCGCCAGCAGCCAAGTCACAGGGGCCTTGGGTGAAGCTTTCTTT,TRBD1,TRBJ1-1,few,TRBV4-3
CASSFLQQPQHF,TGTGCCAGCAGTTTTTTGCAGCAGCCCCAGCATTTT,.,TRBJ1-5,.,TRBV12-3/TRBV12-4
CASRSDGTYEQYF,TGTGCCAGCCGCTCCGATGGCACCTACGAGCAGTACTTC,.,TRBJ2-7,few,TRBV7-2
CASSQGRAYGNGEQYF,TGCGCCAGCAGCCAAGGCCGGGCCTATGGGAATGGCGAGCAGTACTTC,.,TRBJ2-7,.,TRBV4-1
CSAMREDSYNEQFF,TGCAGTGCTATGCGGGAGGACTCTTACAATGAGCAGTTCTTC,TRBD2,TRBJ2-1,few,TRBV20-1
CSASRPGNSYEQYF,TGCAGTGCTAGTCGTCCAGGGAACTCCTACGAGCAGTACTTC,.,TRBJ2-7,.,TRBV20-1
CATSRTYSGRGETQYF,TGTGCCACCAGCAGAACCTATAGCGGGAGGGGGGAGACCCAGTACTTC,TRBD2,TRBJ2-5,.,TRBV15
CSAKGTDEKLFF,TGCAGTGCTAAAGGGACAGATGAAAAACTGTTTTTT,TRBD1,TRBJ1-4,few,TRBV20-1
CASRLSGEKLFF,TGTGCCTCCAGATTGTCGGGGGAAAAACTGTTTTTT,.,TRBJ1-4,.,TRBV25-1
CASSEVLGPGETQYF,TGTGCCAGCAGTGAAGTTTTAGGGCCAGGGGAGACCCAGTACTTC,.,TRBJ2-5,.,TRBV6-1
CASSEGTGTYEQYF,TGTGCCAGCAGTGAAGGGACAGGTACCTACGAGCAGTACTTC,TRBD1,TRBJ2-7,few,TRBV25-1
CASSLRALGYGYTF,TGTGCCAGCAGTCTCAGGGCCCTGGGCTATGGCTACACCTTC,.,TRBJ1-2,.,TRBV12-3/TRBV12-4
CASRQVGTGELFF,TGCGCCAGCAGGCAGGTTGGGACCGGGGAGCTGTTTTTT,.,TRBJ2-2,.,TRBV4-1
CASSSLSGSYNEQFF,TGCGCCAGCAGCTCACTTAGCGGGTCATACAATGAGCAGTTCTTC,TRBD2,TRBJ2-1,.,TRBV5-1
CASVLQVSTDTQYF,TGTGCCAGCGTTTTGCAGGTCAGCACAGATACGCAGTATTTT,.,TRBJ2-3,few,TRBV5-6
CSARDPSGSGLRF,TGCAGTGCTAGAGATCCGTCCGGGAGCGGCTTGCGCTTC,.,TRBJ2-1,.,TRBV20-1
CASSLSGTGRNEQFF,TGCGCCAGCAGTTTATCCGGGACAGGACGCAATGAGCAGTTCTTC,TRBD1,TRBJ2-1,.,TRBV5-1
CASSSRDFAGEQYF,TGTGCCAGCAGCTCTCGGGACTTCGCGGGCGAGCAGTACTTC,.,TRBJ2-7,few,TRBV7-2
CACGTSGSDEQYF,TGTGCCTGCGGGACTAGCGGGAGTGACGAGCAGTACTTC,TRBD2,TRBJ2-7,.,TRBV6-2/TRBV6-3
CASSPTQGTLRGNRSPLHF,TGTGCCAGCTCACCAACTCAGGGCACCCTCCGGGGGAATCGTTCACCCCTCCACTTT,.,TRBJ1-6,few,TRBV18
CSASVGQGLKRETQYF,TGCAGTGCCTCCGTGGGACAGGGACTTAAGAGAGAGACCCAGTACTTC,TRBD1,TRBJ2-5,.,TRBV20-1
CASSPSLAGDEQYF,TGTGCCAGCTCTCCGTCCCTTGCGGGAGACGAGCAGTACTTC,TRBD2,TRBJ2-7,many,TRBV18
CASSLTGAGYGYTF,TGTGCCAGCAGTTTAACAGGGGCGGGCTATGGCTACACCTTC,TRBD1,TRBJ1-2,.,TRBV12-3/TRBV12-4
CSVGAGPAPSSEQFF,TGCAGTGTCGGGGCGGGGCCGGCCCCAAGTAGTGAGCAGTTCTTC,.,TRBJ2-1,.,TRBV20-1
CSAIWGETQYF,TGCAGTGCTATTTGGGGAGAGACCCAGTACTTC,.,TRBJ2-5,.,TRBV20-1
CASSTGGFGYTF,TGTGCCAGCAGTACAGGGGGCTTTGGCTACACCTTC,TRBD1,TRBJ1-2,medium-sized,TRBV27
CASSLTTGPIANTGELFF,TGTGCCAGCAGCTTAACCACAGGACCTATAGCGAACACCGGGGAGCTGTTTTTT,.,TRBJ2-2,.,TRBV5-5
CASSLKAVGGANVLTF,TGTGCCAGCAGCTTAAAAGCGGTTGGGGGGGCCAACGTCCTGACTTTC,.,TRBJ2-6,few,TRBV7-3
CASSLAEFDNSPLHF,TGTGCCAGCAGCTTGGCAGAATTTGATAATTCACCCCTCCACTTT,.,TRBJ1-6,.,TRBV5-4
CASSQDWRGTEAFF,TGTGCCAGCAGCCAAGATTGGAGGGGCACTGAAGCTTTCTTT,.,TRBJ1-1,few,TRBV3-1
CAWSQSGIYNEQFF,TGTGCCTGGAGTCAGAGCGGGATCTACAATGAGCAGTTCTTC,TRBD2,TRBJ2-1,many,TRBV30
CASSGGTGGSGANVLTF,TGTGCCAGCAGTGGCGGGACAGGGGGTTCTGGGGCCAACGTCCTGACTTTC,TRBD1,TRBJ2-6,.,TRBV6-1
CASSTGTTYTGELFF,TGTGCCAGCAGCACGGGGACAACGTACACCGGGGAGCTGTTTTTT,.,TRBJ2-2,.,TRBV7-8
CSANGGYTEAFF,TGCAGTGCTAACGGGGGATACACTGAAGCTTTCTTT,.,TRBJ1-1,.,TRBV20-1
CAISESGSGRADEQFF,TGTGCCATCAGTGAGTCGGGTAGCGGGAGGGCGGATGAGCAGTTCTTC,TRBD2,TRBJ2-1,.,TRBV10-3
CASSQGQGSYEQYF,TGTGCCAGCAGCCAGGGACAGGGTTCATACGAGCAGTACTTC,TRBD1,TRBJ2-7,few,TRBV7-2
CASSLAGGWDEQFF,TGCGCCAGCAGCTTGGCTGGCGGATGGGATGAGCAGTTCTTC,.,TRBJ2-1,.,TRBV5-1
CASSLSSVSYEQYF,TGTGCCAGCAGTTTGTCTTCAGTCTCCTACGAGCAGTACTTC,.,TRBJ2-7,.,TRBV12-3/TRBV12-4
CASSAKGAYEQYF,TGTGCCAGCAGTGCCAAGGGGGCCTACGAGCAGTACTTC,.,TRBJ2-7,.,TRBV27
CASSSYPGQETQYF,TGCGCCAGCAGCTCCTACCCAGGGCAAGAGACCCAGTACTTC,.,TRBJ2-5,.,TRBV5-1
CASSPSQGRNQPQHF,TGTGCCAGCAGCCCCTCCCAAGGCCGCAATCAGCCCCAGCATTTT,.,TRBJ1-5,few,TRBV6-5